This T cell receptor (beta chain) was sequenced for a study of cytomegalovirus exposure and HLA in healthy donors. Looking at the study overall: One earlier analysis, a look at approximately 180 million T cells, found some 100 million unique TCR beta sequences. Falling in the Caucasian-associated ancestry cluster were 81% of 300 to 500 genotyped donors.

PCR involved 60 Vbeta and 13 Jbeta primers. The data were produced by immunoSEQ multiplex PCR, yet TCRdb's version contains in-frame clones alone and is incomplete. In the table there are 150,000 to 200,000 clones, approximately 73% of which are singletons. Trimming took off 6 bases at V and 1 base at J, with 9 bases between the two ends. The CDR3 extends over 14 amino acids. In germline, CDR1 is MNHEY, CDR2 SVGAGI. Study results and caveats: As a later analysis showed, a missense DCLRE1C variant was linked to trimming of TCR beta V- and J-genes.

In regard to this clone: Its antigen is still unknown.

The source is a woman aged 25 to 39 in good health and CMV-seropositive. Material: PBMCs. The genes are TRBV6-5 and TRBJ2-2; D unclear. CDR3 nucleotide sequence: TGTGCCAGCAGGCGGCAATTGAACACCGGGGAGCTGTTTTTT. This translates into CASRRQLNTGELFF.